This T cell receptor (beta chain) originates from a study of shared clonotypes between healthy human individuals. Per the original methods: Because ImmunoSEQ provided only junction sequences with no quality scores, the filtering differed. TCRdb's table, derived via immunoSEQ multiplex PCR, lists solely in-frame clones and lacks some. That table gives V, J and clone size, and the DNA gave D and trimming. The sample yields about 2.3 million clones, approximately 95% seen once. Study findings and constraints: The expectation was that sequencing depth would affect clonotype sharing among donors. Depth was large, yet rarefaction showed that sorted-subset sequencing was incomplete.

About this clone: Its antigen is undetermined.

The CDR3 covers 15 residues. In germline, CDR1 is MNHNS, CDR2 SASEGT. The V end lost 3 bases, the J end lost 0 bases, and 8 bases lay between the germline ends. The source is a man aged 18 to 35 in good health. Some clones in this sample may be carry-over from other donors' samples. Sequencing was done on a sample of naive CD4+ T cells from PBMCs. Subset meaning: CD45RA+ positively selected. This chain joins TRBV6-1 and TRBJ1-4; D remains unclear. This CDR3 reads CASSDQLATNEKLFF. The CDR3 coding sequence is TGTGCCAGCAGTGACCAGTTGGCAACTAATGAAAAACTGTTTTTT.